This T cell receptor beta chain was captured in a study of monozygotic twins with inflammatory bowel disease. TCRdb reprocessed the 5' RACE reads and keeps a single row for each CDR3 protein, giving no DNA. This sample contains fewer than 150,000 distinct CDR3 sequences. The CDR3 is 15 amino acids. The germline gives CDR1 SGHRS, CDR2 YFSETQ. The origin of this receptor is a human donor with ulcerative colitis or Crohn's disease, or a healthy co-twin of an affected twin (not recorded which). The sequencing input was blood. The V gene is TRBV5-1, the J gene TRBJ1-4; the TCRdb call, TRBD1, lacks DNA for checking. CDR3: CASSLVGALPEKLFF. The variable domain in full, completed from reference TRBV5-1 and TRBJ1-4, reads KAGVTQTPRYLIKTRGQQVTLSCSPISGHRSVSWYQQTPGQGLQFLFEYFSETQRNKGNFPGRFSGRQFSNSRSEMNVSTLELGDSALYLCASSLVGALPEKLFFGSGTQLSVL.